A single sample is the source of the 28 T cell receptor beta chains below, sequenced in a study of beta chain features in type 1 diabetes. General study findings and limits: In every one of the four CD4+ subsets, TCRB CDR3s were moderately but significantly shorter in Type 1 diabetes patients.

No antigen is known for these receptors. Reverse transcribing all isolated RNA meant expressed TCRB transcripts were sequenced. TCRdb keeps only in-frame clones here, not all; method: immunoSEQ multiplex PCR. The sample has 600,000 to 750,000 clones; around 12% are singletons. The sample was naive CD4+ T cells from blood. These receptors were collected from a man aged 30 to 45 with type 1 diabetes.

As DNA, the CDR3 is TGTGCCAGCAGCTTATCGGCGTACGGCGGGGAGCTGTTTTTT. It yields the protein CASSLSAYGGELFF. This chain links TRBV7-2 with TRBJ2-2; D gene ambiguous. The V and J ends lost 2 bases and 7 bases respectively, with 11 bases between them. This CDR3 has 14 residues. Per the germline V gene, CDR1 is SGHTA and CDR2 is FQGNSA.

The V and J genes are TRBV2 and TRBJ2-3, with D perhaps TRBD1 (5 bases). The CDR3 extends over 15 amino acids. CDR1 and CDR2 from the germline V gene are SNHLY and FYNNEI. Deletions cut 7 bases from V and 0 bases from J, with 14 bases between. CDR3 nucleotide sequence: TGTGCCAGCAACTCCATTCAGGGTAGCACAGATACGCAGTATTTT. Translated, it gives CASNSIQGSTDTQYF.

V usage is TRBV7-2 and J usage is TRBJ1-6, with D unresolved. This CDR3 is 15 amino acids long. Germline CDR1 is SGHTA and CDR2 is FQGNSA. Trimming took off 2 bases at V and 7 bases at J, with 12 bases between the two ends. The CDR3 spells CASSLSRGMNSPLHF. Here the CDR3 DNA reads TGTGCCAGCAGCTTATCACGGGGAATGAATTCACCCCTCCACTTT.

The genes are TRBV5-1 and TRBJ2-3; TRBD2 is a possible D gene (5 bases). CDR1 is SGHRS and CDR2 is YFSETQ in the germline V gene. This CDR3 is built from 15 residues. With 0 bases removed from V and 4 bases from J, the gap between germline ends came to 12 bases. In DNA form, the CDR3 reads TGCGCCAGCAGCTTGGAGATGGGTAGCGCAGATACGCAGTATTTT. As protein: CASSLEMGSADTQYF.

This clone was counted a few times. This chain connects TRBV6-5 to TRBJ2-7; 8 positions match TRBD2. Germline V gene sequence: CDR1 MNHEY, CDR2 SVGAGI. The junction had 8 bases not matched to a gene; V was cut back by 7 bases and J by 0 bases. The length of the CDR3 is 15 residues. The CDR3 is CASKILAENSYEQYF. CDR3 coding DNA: TGTGCCAGCAAAATACTAGCGGAGAACTCCTACGAGCAGTACTTC.

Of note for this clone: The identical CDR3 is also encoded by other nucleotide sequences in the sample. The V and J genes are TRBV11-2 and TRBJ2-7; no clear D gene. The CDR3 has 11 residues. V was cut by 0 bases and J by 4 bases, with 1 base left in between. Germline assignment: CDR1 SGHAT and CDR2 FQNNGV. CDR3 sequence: CASSLDYEQYF. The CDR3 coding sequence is TGTGCCAGCAGCTTAGATTACGAGCAGTACTTC.

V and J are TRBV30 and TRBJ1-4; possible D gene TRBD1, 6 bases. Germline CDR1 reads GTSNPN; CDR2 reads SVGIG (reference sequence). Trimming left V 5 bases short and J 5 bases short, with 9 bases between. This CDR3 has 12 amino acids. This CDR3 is CAWGGQNEKLFF. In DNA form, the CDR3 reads TGTGCCTGGGGTGGACAGAATGAAAAACTGTTTTTT. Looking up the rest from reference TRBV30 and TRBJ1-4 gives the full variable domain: SQTIHQWPATLVQPVGSPLSLECTVEGTSNPNLYWYRQAAGRGLQLLFYSVGIGQISSEVPQNLSASRPQDRQFILSSKKLLLSDSGFYLCAWGGQNEKLFFGSGTQLSVL.

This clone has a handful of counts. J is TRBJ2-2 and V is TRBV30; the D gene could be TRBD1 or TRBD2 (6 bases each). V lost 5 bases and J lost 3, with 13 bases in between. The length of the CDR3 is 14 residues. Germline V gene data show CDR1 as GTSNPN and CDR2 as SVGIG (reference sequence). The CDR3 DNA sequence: TGTGCCTGGGGAACGGGGGCCGACACCGGGGAGCTGTTTTTT. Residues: CAWGTGADTGELFF.

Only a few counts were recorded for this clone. CDR3 protein: CASSQDGEAWGYTF. CDR3 coding DNA: TGTGCCAGCAGCCAAGATGGGGAGGCTTGGGGCTACACCTTC. The chain recombines TRBV4-2 with TRBJ1-2; D is unresolved. The CDR3 loop spans 14 amino acids. The V gene lost 0 bases and the J gene lost 8 bases, with 13 bases spanning the gap. From germline, CDR1 is LGHNA and CDR2 YNFKEQ.

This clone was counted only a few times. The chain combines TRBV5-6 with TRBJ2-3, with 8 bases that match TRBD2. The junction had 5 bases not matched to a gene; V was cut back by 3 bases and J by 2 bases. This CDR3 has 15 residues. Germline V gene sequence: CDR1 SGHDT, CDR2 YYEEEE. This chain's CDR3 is CASSSSGQLTDTQYF. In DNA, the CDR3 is TGTGCCAGCAGCTCTAGCGGGCAGCTCACAGATACGCAGTATTTT. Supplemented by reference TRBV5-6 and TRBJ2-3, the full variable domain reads DAGVTQSPTHLIKTRGQQVTLRCSPKSGHDTVSWYQQALGQGPQFIFQYYEEEERQRGNFPDRFSGHQFPNYSSELNVNALLLGDSALYLCASSSSGQLTDTQYFGPGTRLTVL.

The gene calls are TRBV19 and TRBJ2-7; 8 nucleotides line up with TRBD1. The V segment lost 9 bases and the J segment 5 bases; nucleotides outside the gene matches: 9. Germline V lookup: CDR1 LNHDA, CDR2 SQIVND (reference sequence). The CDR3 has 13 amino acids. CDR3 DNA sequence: TGTGCCAGCGCCGGGACAGGTATCCACGAGCAGTACTTC. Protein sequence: CASAGTGIHEQYF.

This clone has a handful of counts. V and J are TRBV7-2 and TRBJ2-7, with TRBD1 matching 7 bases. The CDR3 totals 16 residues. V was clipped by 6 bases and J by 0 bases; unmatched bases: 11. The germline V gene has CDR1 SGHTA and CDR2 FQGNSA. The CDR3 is CASRGDSLLYSYEQYF. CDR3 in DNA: TGTGCCAGCAGAGGGGACAGCCTCCTCTACTCCTACGAGCAGTACTTC.

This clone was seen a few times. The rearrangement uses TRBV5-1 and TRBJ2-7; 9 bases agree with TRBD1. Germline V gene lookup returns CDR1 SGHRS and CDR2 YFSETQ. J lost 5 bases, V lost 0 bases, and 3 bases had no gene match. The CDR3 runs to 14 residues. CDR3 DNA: TGCGCCAGCAGCTTGGGGGACAGGGAAAACGAGCAGTACTTC. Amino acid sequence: CASSLGDRENEQYF.

CDR3 region: CASSPSGTPYGYTF. The CDR3 region has the DNA TGCGCCAGCAGCCCGTCAGGGACACCCTATGGCTACACCTTC. This chain uses TRBV4-3 with TRBJ1-2, with a weak D call TRBD1 (6 bases). V dropped 4 bases and J dropped 4 bases, with 13 bases sitting between them. The CDR3 spans 14 residues. Per germline, CDR1 LGHNA and CDR2 YSLEER.

This CDR3 reads CSAMGTGGLGTQYF. The CDR3 DNA reads as TGCAGCGCGATGGGGACAGGGGGACTCGGAACGCAGTATTTT. This chain uses TRBV29-1 with TRBJ2-3, with 11 bases aligning to TRBD1. Germline lookup yields CDR1 SQVTM and CDR2 ANQGSEA. V shed 7 bases, J shed 9 bases, and the junction held 12 bases outside the gene matches. The CDR3 sequence is 14 residues long.

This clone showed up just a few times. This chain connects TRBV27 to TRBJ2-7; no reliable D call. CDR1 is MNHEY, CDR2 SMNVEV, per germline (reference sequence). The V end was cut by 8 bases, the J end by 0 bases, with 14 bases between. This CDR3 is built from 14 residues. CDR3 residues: CASSSPKLSYEQYF. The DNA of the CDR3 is TGTGCCAGCTCCTCCCCCAAGCTCTCCTACGAGCAGTACTTC.

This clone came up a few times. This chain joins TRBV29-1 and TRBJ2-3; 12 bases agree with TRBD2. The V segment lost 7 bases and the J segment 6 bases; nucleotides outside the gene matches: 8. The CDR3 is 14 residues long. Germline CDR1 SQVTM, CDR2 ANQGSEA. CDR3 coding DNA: TGCAGCGGTGCTAGCGGGGGGGCGTGGGATACGCAGTATTTT. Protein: CSGASGGAWDTQYF.

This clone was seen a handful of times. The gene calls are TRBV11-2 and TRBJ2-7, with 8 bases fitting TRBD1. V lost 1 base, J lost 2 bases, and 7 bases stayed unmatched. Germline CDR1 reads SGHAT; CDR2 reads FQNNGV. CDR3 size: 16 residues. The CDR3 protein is CASSLVGRGQTYEQYF. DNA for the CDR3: TGTGCCAGCAGCTTAGTTGGCAGGGGGCAAACCTACGAGCAGTACTTC.

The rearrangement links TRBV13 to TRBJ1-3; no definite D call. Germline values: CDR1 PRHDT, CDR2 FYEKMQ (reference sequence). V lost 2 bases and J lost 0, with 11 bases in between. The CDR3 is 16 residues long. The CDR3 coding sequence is TGTGCCAGCAGCTTAAGGCGAGGAATCTCTGGAAACACCATATATTTT. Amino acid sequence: CASSLRRGISGNTIYF.

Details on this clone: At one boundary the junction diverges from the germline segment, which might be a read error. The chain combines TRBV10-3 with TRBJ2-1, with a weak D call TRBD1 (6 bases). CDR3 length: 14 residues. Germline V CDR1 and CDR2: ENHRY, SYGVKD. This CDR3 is CASSGGSSYNEQFF. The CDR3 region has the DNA TGTGCCAGCAGTGGGGGCTCCAGTTACAATGAGCAGTTCTTC.

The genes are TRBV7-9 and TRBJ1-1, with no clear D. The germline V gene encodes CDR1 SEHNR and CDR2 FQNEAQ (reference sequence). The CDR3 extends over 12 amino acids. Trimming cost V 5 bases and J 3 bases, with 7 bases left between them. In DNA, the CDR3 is TGTGCCAGCAGCACCACCTACACTGAAGCTTTCTTT. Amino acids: CASSTTYTEAFF. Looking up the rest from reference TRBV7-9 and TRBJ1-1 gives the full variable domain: DTGVSQNPRHKITKRGQNVTFRCDPISEHNRLYWYRQTLGQGPEFLTYFQNEAQLEKSRLLSDRFSAERPKGSFSTLEIQRTEQGDSAMYLCASSTTYTEAFFGQGTRLTVV.

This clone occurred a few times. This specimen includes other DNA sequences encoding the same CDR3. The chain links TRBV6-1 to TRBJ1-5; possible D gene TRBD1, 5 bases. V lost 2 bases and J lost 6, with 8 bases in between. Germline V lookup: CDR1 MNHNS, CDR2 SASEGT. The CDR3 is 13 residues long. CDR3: CASSERGGQPQHF. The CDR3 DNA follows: TGTGCCAGCAGTGAACGGGGCGGTCAGCCCCAGCATTTT.

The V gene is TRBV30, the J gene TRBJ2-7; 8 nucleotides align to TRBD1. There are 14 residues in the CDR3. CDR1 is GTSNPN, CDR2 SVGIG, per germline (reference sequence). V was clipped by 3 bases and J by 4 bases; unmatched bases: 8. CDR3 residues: CAWSHDRGWYEQYF. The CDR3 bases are TGTGCCTGGAGCCACGACAGGGGATGGTACGAGCAGTACTTC.

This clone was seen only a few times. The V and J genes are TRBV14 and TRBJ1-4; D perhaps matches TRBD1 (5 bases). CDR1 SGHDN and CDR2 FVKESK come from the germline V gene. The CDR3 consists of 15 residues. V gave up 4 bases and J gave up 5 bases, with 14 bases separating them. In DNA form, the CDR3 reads TGTGCCAGCAGCCGGCGCCGGGACGGCAATGAAAAACTGTTTTTT. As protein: CASSRRRDGNEKLFF.

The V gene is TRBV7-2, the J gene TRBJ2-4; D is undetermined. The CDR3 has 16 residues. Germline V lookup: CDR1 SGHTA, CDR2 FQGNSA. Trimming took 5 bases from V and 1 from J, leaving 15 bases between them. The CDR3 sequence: CASSTGYMTAKNIQYF. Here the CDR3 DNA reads TGTGCCAGCAGCACCGGGTACATGACCGCCAAAAACATTCAGTACTTC.

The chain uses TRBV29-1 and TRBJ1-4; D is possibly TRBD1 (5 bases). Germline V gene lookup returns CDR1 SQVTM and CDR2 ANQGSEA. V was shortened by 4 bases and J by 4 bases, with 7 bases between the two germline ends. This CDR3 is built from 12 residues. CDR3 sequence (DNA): TGCAGCGTTGGGGGGAATAATGAAAAACTGTTTTTT. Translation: CSVGGNNEKLFF. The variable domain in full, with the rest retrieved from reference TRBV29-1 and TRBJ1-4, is SAVISQKPSRDICQRGTSLTIQCQVDSQVTMMFWYRQQPGQSLTLIATANQGSEATYESGFVIDKFPISRPNLTFSTLTVSNMSPEDSSIYLCSVGGNNEKLFFGSGTQLSVL.

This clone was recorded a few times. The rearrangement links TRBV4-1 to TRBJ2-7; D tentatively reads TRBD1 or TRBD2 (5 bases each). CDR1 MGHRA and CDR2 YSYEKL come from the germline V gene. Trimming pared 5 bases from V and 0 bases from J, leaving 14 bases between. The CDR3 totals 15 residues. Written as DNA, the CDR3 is TGCGCCAGCAGCTTCGTTGGGGGAAGCTCCTACGAGCAGTACTTC. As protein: CASSFVGGSSYEQYF.

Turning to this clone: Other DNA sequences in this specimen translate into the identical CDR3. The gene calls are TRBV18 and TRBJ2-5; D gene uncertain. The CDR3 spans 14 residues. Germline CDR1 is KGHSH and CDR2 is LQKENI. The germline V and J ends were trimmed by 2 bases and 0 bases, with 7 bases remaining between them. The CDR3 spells CASSPGQNQETQYF. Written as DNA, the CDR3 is TGTGCCAGCTCACCAGGGCAGAACCAAGAGACCCAGTACTTC.